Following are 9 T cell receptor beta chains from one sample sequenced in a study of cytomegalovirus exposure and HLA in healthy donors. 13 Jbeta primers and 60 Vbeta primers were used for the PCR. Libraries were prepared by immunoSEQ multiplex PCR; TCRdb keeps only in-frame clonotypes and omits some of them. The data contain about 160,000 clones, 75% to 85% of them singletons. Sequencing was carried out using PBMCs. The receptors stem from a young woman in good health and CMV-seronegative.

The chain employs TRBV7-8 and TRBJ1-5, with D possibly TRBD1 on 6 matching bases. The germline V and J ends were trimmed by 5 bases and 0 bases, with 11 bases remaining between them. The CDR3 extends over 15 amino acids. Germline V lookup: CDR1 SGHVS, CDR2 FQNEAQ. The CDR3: CASSKQGYSNQPQHF. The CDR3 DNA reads TGTGCCAGCAGCAAACAGGGATATAGCAATCAGCCCCAGCATTTT. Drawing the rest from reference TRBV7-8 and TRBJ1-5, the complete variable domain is GAGVSQSPRYKVAKRGQDVALRCDPISGHVSLFWYQQALGQGPEFLTYFQNEAQLDKSGLPSDRFFAERPEGSVSTLKIQRTQQEDSAVYLCASSKQGYSNQPQHFGDGTRLSIL.

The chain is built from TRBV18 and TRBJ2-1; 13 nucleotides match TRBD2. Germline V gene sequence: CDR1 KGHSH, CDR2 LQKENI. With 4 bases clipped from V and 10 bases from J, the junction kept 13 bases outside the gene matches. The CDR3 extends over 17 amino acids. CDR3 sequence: CASSRAPSGLAGQEQFF. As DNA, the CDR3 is TGTGCCAGCTCACGCGCACCCTCGGGACTAGCGGGACAGGAGCAGTTCTTC.

Written as DNA, the CDR3 is TGTGCCAGCAGCTTTAGGGGGCCGGGGACCCAGTACTTC. This gives the protein CASSFRGPGTQYF. This rearrangement joins TRBV7-8 to TRBJ2-5; 7 nucleotides match TRBD1. Germline CDR1 is SGHVS and CDR2 is FQNEAQ. This CDR3 comprises 13 residues. The V segment lost 3 bases and the J segment 7 bases; nucleotides outside the gene matches: 5.

CDR3 bases: TGTGCCAGCAGTATTACAGGGGTTAAGAACACTGAAGCTTTCTTT. Residues: CASSITGVKNTEAFF. The chain joins TRBV28 to TRBJ1-1; the match to TRBD1 covers 7 bases. CDR1 is MDHEN, CDR2 SYDVKM, per germline. The CDR3 has 15 residues. The junction had 7 bases not matched to a gene; V was cut back by 5 bases and J by 1 base.

The CDR3 DNA sequence: TGTGCCAGCTCACGGATCGACAGGAGCTCTGGAAACACCATATATTTT. This gives the protein CASSRIDRSSGNTIYF. The chain couples TRBV18 to TRBJ1-3, with a tentative D call TRBD1 (6 bases). V shed 4 bases and J shed 0 bases, with 13 bases lying between them. The germline V gene has CDR1 KGHSH and CDR2 LQKENI. The CDR3 extends over 16 amino acids.

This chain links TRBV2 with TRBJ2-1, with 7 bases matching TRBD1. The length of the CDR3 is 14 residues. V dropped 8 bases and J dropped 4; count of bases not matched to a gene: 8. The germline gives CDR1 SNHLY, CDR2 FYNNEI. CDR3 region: CASSGQPSYNEQFF. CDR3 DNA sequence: TGTGCCAGCTCGGGACAGCCGTCGTACAATGAGCAGTTCTTC.

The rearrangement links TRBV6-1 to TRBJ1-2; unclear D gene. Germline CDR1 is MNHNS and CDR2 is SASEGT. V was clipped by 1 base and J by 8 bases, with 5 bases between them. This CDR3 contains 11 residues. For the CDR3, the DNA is TGTGCCAGCAGTGAAGAAGCAGGCTACACCTTC. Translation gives CASSEEAGYTF.

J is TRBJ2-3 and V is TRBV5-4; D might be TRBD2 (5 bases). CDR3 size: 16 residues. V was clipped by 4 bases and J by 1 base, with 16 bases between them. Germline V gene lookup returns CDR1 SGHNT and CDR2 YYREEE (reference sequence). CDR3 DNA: TGTGCCAGCAGCCCCCTCGCTAGCACTGGCACAGATACGCAGTATTTT. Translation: CASSPLASTGTDTQYF.

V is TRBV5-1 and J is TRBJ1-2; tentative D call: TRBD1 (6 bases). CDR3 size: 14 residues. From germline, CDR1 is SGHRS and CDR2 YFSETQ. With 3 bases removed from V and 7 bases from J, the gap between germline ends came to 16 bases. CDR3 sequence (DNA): TGCGCCAGCAGCTCAATCCAGGGGCCCGGTGGCTACACCTTC. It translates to CASSSIQGPGGYTF.